This TCR beta chain stems from a study of T cell repertoires in cytomegalovirus infection (dated by TCRdb to about 2019). General notes on the study: Because public TCR beta signatures pointed to carriage of CMV infection together with the matching HLA type, the HLA type of each donor mattered for the analysis. What the authors observed across the whole study: Cumulative frequency of public TCR beta family members discriminated carriers of CMV infection plus the relevant HLA type in this cohort and an independent approximately 400-donor cohort. In the ex vivo response, HLA-C-restricted CMV-specific TCR beta clonotypes were dominant, and in two of eight donors the single most frequent clonotype came from this HLA-C-restricted group.

CDR1 and CDR2, per the germline V gene (reference sequence), are PRHDT and FYEKMQ. V drops 5 bases and J drops 1 base, leaving 11 bases in between. The CDR3 covers 14 residues, taking in both the cysteine and the phenylalanine. Solely the CDR3 DNA is kept, with 42 bases framed from the first base. Sequencer: Illumina HiSeq 1500. TCRdb trimmed the raw reads at Q25, called clones with MiXCR and kept productive beta chains. One record per CDR3 amino acid sequence lists the most common genes and DNA. A total of about 680,000 distinct CDR3 sequences appear in this sample, 20% to 30% of them only once. Of the sample, less than 10% is held by the ten largest clones. About this clonotype: The specificity of this receptor is unknown. Base qualities are missing; no much larger clone stands one base away.

The chain is encoded by TRBV13 joined to TRBJ1-1, with a weak D call of TRBD1 (6 bases match). The sequence was obtained from a human donor in good health (CMV status not recorded). Some clones in this sample may be carry-over from other donors' samples. The sample was CD8+ T cells from PBMCs. In nucleotides, the sequence is TGTGCCAGCAGCAACCGGGACACGAACACTGAAGCTTTCTTT. This gives the protein CASSNRDTNTEAFF.